Listed here is a single T cell receptor (beta chain). Its antigen specificity is not known. There are no base qualities to consult, and no much larger clone falls within one base. Library construction relied on the immunoSEQ multiplex PCR assay. DNA from the cultured, isolated CD4+ T cells was subjected to TCR beta CDR3 sequencing. In the authors' own workflow: Non-productive TCR sequences were removed, reads were trimmed to the CDR3 region, and CDR3s of at least 7 amino acids were retained. Antigen-specific clonotypes were identified using the MANAFEST web app by comparison of expansion in peptide wells against reference cultures. For clones to be considered positive, expansion at FDR<0.05 versus reference and all other wells, an odds ratio above 5, and a frequency above 0.1% in two replicate wells were required. Clonotypes significantly expanded in SARS-CoV-2 spike wells and in at least one common cold coronavirus spike condition were defined as cross-reactive. Levenshtein distance calculated with the stringdist R package was used to assess CDR3 similarity, and unrooted trees were constructed with ape in R 3.6.1. TCRdb holds this immuneACCESS table with in-frame rearrangements only. Some clones are missing; in checked studies, unresolved V genes explain under half, and the rest has no known cause. V, J and clone size reflect that table, while D and trimming were determined from the DNA. The sample table holds 25,000 to 35,000 clones, of which about 71% were seen once. Under 4% of the sample belongs to the ten largest clones.

After approximately eleven days of culture, CD4+ T cells were isolated with the EasySep CD4+ T cell isolation kit. Healthy vaccine recipients had no prior SARS-CoV-2 infection, confirmed by negative nucleocapsid antibodies before and after vaccination. On days 3 and 7, half of the culture medium was replaced with fresh IL-2-containing medium. Unless noted otherwise, every peptide stimulation condition was grown in triplicate wells. Using Ficoll-Paque Plus gradient centrifugation, PBMC were separated from whole blood and then either used fresh or cryopreserved at -140C. The QIAamp micro DNA kit was used to extract genomic DNA from the cultured CD4+ T cells. V sheds 6 bases and J sheds 2 bases, leaving 13 bases between their ends. The CDR3 contains 15 residues, cysteine and phenylalanine counted. The read is trimmed to its CDR3 DNA, 45 bases read in frame from base 1. The germline V gene (reference sequence) yields LNHDA for CDR1 and SQIVND for CDR2.

These data are taken from a study of vaccination effects on CD4 cells after COVID-19 (dated by TCRdb to the early 2020s). Study-level background: In the ViraFEST assay, PBMC were stimulated with viral peptide pools, and antigen-specific CD4+ T cell clonotypes were then identified by expansion using TCR sequencing. Each participant received two doses of an mRNA SARS-CoV-2 vaccine, either BNT162b2 or mRNA-1273. Two million PBMC per well were cultured with around 9.8 ug/ml peptides in IMDM containing 5% human AB serum, approximately 10 IU/ml IL-2 and gentamicin. In both COVID-19 convalescent patients and infection-naive vaccine recipients, the study compared SARS-CoV-2 spike-specific CD4+ TCR repertoires from before mRNA vaccination with those from after it. The full study included approximately nine COVID-19 convalescent patients and a few SARS-CoV-2-naive healthy vaccine recipients. In the study, cultures from other donors were sequenced using the Oncomine TCR Beta short-read assay on an Illumina iSeq 100. The investigation overall reported the following: The study was limited by a small number of convalescent patients and lacked early post-infection timepoints. Marked clonal contraction was observed in both infection-induced and vaccine-induced clones at late post-vaccination timepoints, consistent with waning T cell responses. In healthy vaccine recipients, vaccine-induced clones were almost all SARS-CoV-2 mono-reactive, with only 1 of 255 being cross-reactive with common cold coronaviruses.

Recombination connected TRBV19 to TRBJ1-4; the D gene is perhaps TRBD1, on 6 matching bases. This material consisted of CD4+ T cells from PBMCs cultured without peptide, taken before COVID-19 vaccination. This TCR was sampled from a human donor who received a COVID-19 vaccine. The CDR3 loop reads CASRGRGSTNEKLFF. The sequenced DNA is TGTGCCAGTAGGGGAAGGGGGTCGACTAATGAAAAACTGTTTTTT.